This T cell receptor (beta chain) was retrieved from a study of T-cell memory formation after mild COVID-19. Whole-study context: The study found TCR clusters largely donor specific. The study, taken as a whole, reports: Shrinking CD4+ clones were chiefly CM and EM; CD8+ ones were chiefly EMRA.

This CDR3 region has 15 residues. J gave up 5 bases and V 8 bases, and 8 bases lay outside the gene matches. This clonotype has ten or more counts. Its target is unknown. After 5'RACE with constant-segment primers, TCR alpha and TCR beta cDNA libraries carrying sample barcodes and UMIs were obtained. Each CDR3 protein gets one entry after TCRdb re-called the 5' RACE reads with MiXCR. The sample contains 450,000 to 650,000 distinct CDR3 sequences, roughly 18% of which appear only once. Sequencing used PBMCs or a T cell subset sorted from them (not recorded which). The TCR comes from an adult woman who had mild COVID-19 (a few samples of this study predate the infection). Cell type and time point are not known. The V call is TRBV12-3 or TRBV12-4, the J call TRBJ1-5; 11 nucleotides agree with TRBD1. In nucleotides, the CDR3 is TGTGCCAGCGTGGGGACAGGGGGGACAGATCAGCCCCAGCATTTT. Its protein is CASVGTGGTDQPQHF.